Listed here are 20 T cell receptor beta chains from one sample, sequenced in a study of shared clonotypes between healthy human individuals. Using immunoSEQ multiplex PCR, the repertoire was profiled, and TCRdb retains in-frame clones only, with some absent. Here the sample spans 850,000 to 1,200,000 clones, around 75% being singletons. The sequencing sample was made of memory CD4+ T cells sorted from blood. The subset was: CD45RA-negative fraction. These TCRs come from a man aged 18 to 29 in good health.

V usage is TRBV6-1 and J usage is TRBJ1-6; D is unclear. The V and J ends lost 4 bases and 8 bases respectively, with 9 bases between them. Germline-derived CDR1 and CDR2 are MNHNS and SASEGT. The CDR3 spans 13 residues. As DNA, the CDR3 is TGTGCCAGCAGTGTAAGGGCAGATTCACCCCTCCACTTT. Translated, it gives CASSVRADSPLHF.

The V gene is TRBV28, the J gene TRBJ1-2, with TRBD1 as a possible D gene (5 bases). Germline CDR1 reads MDHEN; CDR2 reads SYDVKM. The CDR3 contains 13 residues. The ends were cut back, 3 bases at V and 4 bases at J, with 9 bases in the middle. This CDR3 is CASSLGVAYGYTF. The CDR3, as DNA: TGTGCCAGCAGTTTGGGGGTGGCCTATGGCTACACCTTC.

The chain has TRBV7-2 and TRBJ1-1, with D unclear. Germline CDR1 SGHTA, CDR2 FQGNSA. This CDR3 contains 13 residues. Deletions cut 5 bases from V and 2 bases from J, with 9 bases between. CDR3 sequence reads: CASSRYSNTEAFF. The CDR3 region has the DNA TGTGCCAGCAGCCGCTATTCTAACACTGAAGCTTTCTTT.

V usage is TRBV30 and J usage is TRBJ2-1, with D maybe TRBD2 (6 bases). V lost 5 bases to trimming and J lost 5 bases, with 13 bases between them. The germline V gene encodes CDR1 GTSNPN and CDR2 SVGIG (reference sequence). CDR3 size: 13 residues. Here the CDR3 DNA reads TGTGCCTGGGCCGGGGGTGCCAACAATGAGCAGTTCTTC. Translating it yields CAWAGGANNEQFF.

This sequence joins TRBV6-5 and TRBJ2-5; the D gene is possibly TRBD2 (6 bases). Trimming stripped 6 bases from V and 5 bases from J, with 10 bases between. The CDR3 is made up of 12 amino acids. CDR1 and CDR2 from the germline V gene are MNHEY and SVGAGI. The DNA of the CDR3 is TGTGCCAGCAGCGGAGGGCACGAGACCCAGTACTTC. It yields the protein CASSGGHETQYF.

The chain has TRBV7-2 and TRBJ2-3, with a weak D call TRBD2 (6 bases). The CDR3 contains 15 residues. With 10 bases removed from V and 0 bases from J, the gap between germline ends came to 17 bases. Germline V gene lookup returns CDR1 SGHTA and CDR2 FQGNSA. The CDR3 nucleotides are TGTGCCACCGGGAGAATCGCGACTAGCACAGATACGCAGTATTTT. It translates to CATGRIATSTDTQYF.

In this sample, this clone turned up once. The J gene is TRBJ1-3, the V gene TRBV29-1; tentative D call: TRBD1 (6 bases). V gave up 3 bases and J gave up 0 bases, with 12 bases separating them. The CDR3 length is 15 residues. CDR1 SQVTM and CDR2 ANQGSEA come from the germline V gene. This chain's CDR3 is CSVDPQGCSGNTIYF. As DNA, the CDR3 is TGCAGCGTTGACCCCCAGGGGTGCTCTGGAAACACCATATATTTT.

The chain combines TRBV10-3 with TRBJ2-7, with 8 nucleotides matching TRBD2. V was pared by 8 bases and J by 2 bases, with 5 bases of the junction left unmatched. Per germline, CDR1 ENHRY and CDR2 SYGVKD. The CDR3 totals 13 residues. The CDR3 protein is CAIGSGGPYEQYF. CDR3 DNA sequence: TGTGCCATCGGGAGCGGGGGCCCCTACGAGCAGTACTTC.

The genes are TRBV5-6 and TRBJ2-3, with D maybe TRBD2 (6 bases). The CDR3 has 16 residues. The germline CDR1 and CDR2 sequences are SGHDT and YYEEEE. The V end was cut by 2 bases, the J end by 4 bases, with 17 bases between. CDR3: CASSFPAAGSPDTQYF. The CDR3 coding sequence is TGTGCCAGCAGCTTCCCGGCGGCGGGGTCCCCAGATACGCAGTATTTT.

This clone appeared a single time. The chain joins TRBV7-2 to TRBJ2-3; unclear D gene. CDR3 length: 12 residues. The ends were cut back, 1 base at V and 7 bases at J, with 6 bases in the middle. Per germline, CDR1 SGHTA and CDR2 FQGNSA. The DNA for the CDR3 is TGTGCCAGCAGCTTAGGGGTATATACGCAGTATTTT. Its protein product is CASSLGVYTQYF.

This clone was seen a few times. The chain combines TRBV10-3 with TRBJ2-2; 16 bases align to TRBD2. Germline values: CDR1 ENHRY, CDR2 SYGVKD. V lost 6 bases, J lost 4 bases, and 8 bases stayed unmatched. The CDR3 has 18 residues. This chain's CDR3 is CAIRSGTSGGVSTGELFF. The CDR3 DNA reads TGTGCCATCAGATCCGGGACTAGCGGGGGGGTCAGCACCGGGGAGCTGTTTTTT.

The chain recombines TRBV5-4 with TRBJ2-3, with D perhaps being TRBD1 or TRBD2 (5 bases each). V was shortened by 2 bases and J by 10 bases, with 20 bases between the two germline ends. This CDR3 has 15 amino acids. Germline V CDR1 and CDR2: SGHNT, YYREEE (reference sequence). In DNA form, the CDR3 reads TGTGCCAGCAGCTTACAGTTGGGGACCTCAGACGCGCAGTATTTT. It yields the protein CASSLQLGTSDAQYF.

This clone appeared once. The rearrangement links TRBV12-5 to TRBJ1-6, with D possibly being TRBD1 (5 bases). Trimming took 0 bases from V and 4 from J, leaving 10 bases between them. Germline V lookup: CDR1 LGHNT, CDR2 FRNRAP. This CDR3 has 16 amino acids. The CDR3 coding sequence is TGTGCTAGTGGTTTGGTACCGGGACGTTATAATTCACCCCTCCACTTT. Translating it yields CASGLVPGRYNSPLHF.

This clone was seen at least ten times. The chain couples TRBV5-6 to TRBJ2-5; 10 bases agree with TRBD2. Per the germline V gene, CDR1 is SGHDT and CDR2 is YYEEEE. The length of the CDR3 is 14 residues. Unmatched junction bases numbered 3, after V lost 3 bases and J lost 4 bases. The CDR3 loop is CASSSWTSGETQYF. CDR3 sequence (DNA): TGTGCCAGCAGCTCCTGGACTAGCGGAGAGACCCAGTACTTC.

This clone occurred once. The V gene is TRBV7-2, the J gene TRBJ2-4; D is unresolved. This CDR3 has 15 residues. V shed 5 bases and J shed 0 bases, with 11 bases lying between them. CDR1 is SGHTA and CDR2 is FQGNSA in the germline V gene. CDR3 DNA: TGTGCCAGCAGCGAGATGAGACTAGCCAAAAACATTCAGTACTTC. This translates into CASSEMRLAKNIQYF.

The chain links TRBV9 to TRBJ2-5, with D maybe TRBD2 (5 bases). Germline V gene data show CDR1 as SGDLS and CDR2 as YYNGEE. With 3 bases removed from V and 5 bases from J, the gap between germline ends came to 14 bases. The length of the CDR3 is 14 residues. The CDR3 DNA sequence: TGTGCCAGCAGCGCCGGAAGCGGCGGGGAGACCCAGTACTTC. It encodes CASSAGSGGETQYF.

The rearrangement uses TRBV27 and TRBJ2-7, with unresolved D. Looked up from germline, CDR1 is MNHEY and CDR2 is SMNVEV (reference sequence). Trimming took 3 bases from V and 3 from J, leaving 12 bases between them. This CDR3 is built from 14 residues. The CDR3 bases are TGTGCCAGCAGTTTCTTTCAGACCGGCTACGAGCAGTACTTC. This encodes CASSFFQTGYEQYF.

V is TRBV19 and J is TRBJ2-7; TRBD1 is a possible D gene (5 bases). This CDR3 contains 13 residues. Trimming shortened V by 3 bases and J by 6 bases, and 12 bases separated the two germline ends. From germline, CDR1 is LNHDA and CDR2 SQIVND (reference sequence). For the CDR3, the DNA is TGTGCCAGTAGTATTGCAGGGATCGGCGAGCAGTACTTC. Residues: CASSIAGIGEQYF.

The chain carries TRBV28 and TRBJ1-1, with TRBD1 as a possible D gene (6 bases). CDR1 is MDHEN and CDR2 is SYDVKM in the germline V gene. The CDR3 runs to 12 residues. V lost 6 bases to trimming and J lost 10 bases, with 15 bases between them. CDR3 in DNA: TGTGCCAGCAGGCTGCGGGCAGGGGTAGCTTTCTTT. Translated: CASRLRAGVAFF.

A remark on this clone: The junction departs from germline at one end; a sequencing error may be responsible. This chain joins TRBV27 and TRBJ1-1, with D unresolved. CDR1 is MNHEY, CDR2 SMNVEV, per germline (reference sequence). CDR3 size: 14 residues. This chain's CDR3 is CAPRVPIQNTEAFF. The CDR3 DNA reads as TGCGCCCCAAGGGTCCCCATCCAGAACACTGAAGCTTTCTTT.